These T cell receptor beta chains were read from a single sample in a study of blood T cell repertoires in COVID-19. Generated by immunoSEQ multiplex PCR, the TCRdb table keeps only in-frame clones and is missing some. Among about 33,000 clones listed, almost 90% were seen once. Input material: peripheral blood. These receptors all come from a human donor in a cohort sampled during active COVID-19. The CDR3 runs from the conserved cysteine through the conserved F or W. The D gene is left open where the match is weak. Some rows have no size entry. The others give once, few or many, or a class for an expanded clone.

-	-	TRBJ1-4	TRBV27	TGTGCCAGCAGGCCCACTCAGGGTCCTGCAACTAATGAAAAACTGTTTTTT	CASRPTQGPATNEKLFF
-	-	TRBJ2-2	TRBV4-3	TGCGCCAGCAGCCAAGTTGTAACATCCGCGAACACCGGGGAGCTGTTTTTT	CASSQVVTSANTGELFF
-	few	TRBJ2-6	TRBV28	TGTGCCAGCACAATTGGGAAAAGGAGACTAGTCCTTTGGGGGGCCAACGTCCTGACTTTC	CASTIGKRRLVLWGANVLTF
TRBD1	-	TRBJ2-7	TRBV19	TGTGCCAGTAGTGACAGGGATGGGCGGAGAAAGTACTTC	CASSDRDGRRKYF
-	-	TRBJ2-7	TRBV27	TGTGCCAGCAGTCTGACACAGGGACCCTACGAGCAGTACTTC	CASSLTQGPYEQYF
-	-	TRBJ1-5	TRBV9	TGTGCCAGCAGCCGGACAGATAGCAATCAGCCCCAGCATTTT	CASSRTDSNQPQHF
TRBD1	-	TRBJ1-1	TRBV29-1	TGCAGCGGTGGGGACAGCTGGAGCACTGAAGCTTTCTTT	CSGGDSWSTEAFF
-	-	TRBJ2-3	TRBV3-1/TRBV3-2	TGTGCCAGCAGCCGCTCACGGGGGGCCGCTGATACGCAGTATTTT	CASSRSRGAADTQYF
TRBD2	once	TRBJ2-1	TRBV7-9	TGTGCCAGCAGCTCCATAACGGGACTAGCGAGCTACAATGAGCAGTTCTTC	CASSSITGLASYNEQFF
TRBD1	-	TRBJ2-7	TRBV5-1	TGCGCCAGCAGCCCGGGACAGGGAAATTCCTACGAGCAGTACTTC	CASSPGQGNSYEQYF
-	-	TRBJ1-3	TRBV19	TGTGCCAGTTCAGCGGCCTCCTCTGGAAACACCATATATTTT	CASSAASSGNTIYF
TRBD2	-	TRBJ2-7	TRBV7-2	TGTGCCAGCAGCTCCAAACCATATCGCCAGCGGGAGGCCTCCTACGAGCAGTACTTC	CASSSKPYRQREASYEQYF
-	-	TRBJ1-4	TRBV13	TGTGCCAGCAGCTTAAGGGGCCGAGGGGGGGAACTGTTTTTT	CASSLRGRGGELFF
-	-	TRBJ1-1	TRBV27	TGTGCCAGCAGTTTATCGGAGGTAAACACTGAAGCTTTCTTT	CASSLSEVNTEAFF
TRBD2	-	TRBJ2-1	TRBV7-8	TGTGCCAGCAGCTTAGATTTGGCGGGAGGGTTTAATGAGCAGTTCTTC	CASSLDLAGGFNEQFF
TRBD1	-	TRBJ2-7	TRBV28	TGTGCCAGCCAGGTGGGACAGGGTGCCTACGAGCAGTACTTC	CASQVGQGAYEQYF
TRBD2	-	TRBJ2-5	TRBV6-1	TGTGCCAGCAGTGAAGTCTCGTACGGGGGGGCCCCGTACCAAGAGACCCAGTACTTC	CASSEVSYGGAPYQETQYF
-	-	TRBJ2-2	TRBV5-4	TGTGCCAGCAGCTTAACAGGGGGGGTCGGGGAGCTGTTTTTT	CASSLTGGVGELFF
-	-	TRBJ2-7	TRBV19	TGTGCCAGTAGTATAGGGGCCAGTGGGTACGAGCAGTACTTC	CASSIGASGYEQYF
-	-	TRBJ2-3	TRBV7-2	TGTGCCAGCAGCTTAGCTCGGACAGATACGCAGTATTTT	CASSLARTDTQYF
TRBD1	-	TRBJ2-1	TRBV7-9	TGTGCCAGCAGCGCCGGGACAGGGTACCTGAATGAGCAGTTCTTC	CASSAGTGYLNEQFF
-	-	TRBJ2-7	TRBV5-1	TGCGCCAGCAGCTTGGATGGGGTGACTACGGGCGAGCAGTACTTC	CASSLDGVTTGEQYF
TRBD1	-	TRBJ2-1	TRBV5-1	TGCGCCAGCAGCGCGTGGGGACAGGGGGCTCCCTACAATGAGCAGTTCTTC	CASSAWGQGAPYNEQFF
TRBD1	-	TRBJ2-7	TRBV4-1	TGCGCCAGCAGCAGTTCCGGGACAGTTACCTACGAGCAGTACTTC	CASSSSGTVTYEQYF
-	-	TRBJ2-6	TRBV19	TGTGCCAGTAGTATACCAGGGAAGGCCAACGTCCTGACTTTC	CASSIPGKANVLTF
-	once	TRBJ2-1	TRBV15	TGTGCCACCAGCAGAGATCACGGTGGGGGGACAGCACTACCTTTCGAGCAGTTCTTC	CATSRDHGGGTALPFEQFF
TRBD2	-	TRBJ2-3	TRBV7-6	TGTGCCAGCAGCTCAATAGCGGGGGGCACAGATACGCAGTATTTT	CASSSIAGGTDTQYF
TRBD1	-	TRBJ2-5	TRBV7-8	TGTGCCAGCAGCGCAGGGGGCTGGGAGACCCAGTACTTC	CASSAGGWETQYF
-	-	TRBJ2-2	TRBV7-6	TGTGCCAGCAGCTTACTGGACCGGCCTACCGGAGGTGGCACCGGGGAGCTGTTTTTT	CASSLLDRPTGGGTGELFF
TRBD2	few	TRBJ2-3	TRBV6-4	TGTGCCAGCAGCGAACTAGCGGGAGAGGCAGATACGCAGTATTTT	CASSELAGEADTQYF
TRBD1	-	TRBJ2-3	TRBV7-3	TGTGCCAGCAGCCAAACGGGGACAGCCTCAGATACGCAGTATTTT	CASSQTGTASDTQYF
TRBD2	-	TRBJ2-1	TRBV3-1/TRBV3-2	TGTGCCAGCAGCCAGACTTGGACTAGCGGAATCTCTAGCTGCAATGAGCAGTTCTTC	CASSQTWTSGISSCNEQFF
-	-	TRBJ1-5	TRBV19	TGTGCCAGTAGCCCCCAGGGTGGGGATCAGCCCCAGCATTTT	CASSPQGGDQPQHF
TRBD2	once	TRBJ2-3	TRBV5-1	TGCGCCAGCAGCTTCTCGACTAGCGGGAGTACAGATACGCAGTATTTT	CASSFSTSGSTDTQYF
-	-	TRBJ2-7	TRBV15	TGTGCCACCAGCAGAGACCGTCGGGATACCTCCTACGAGCAGTACTTC	CATSRDRRDTSYEQYF
-	few	TRBJ1-5	TRBV28	TGTGCCAGCGCCCTTTCCGGGGGCAATCAGCCCCAGCATTTT	CASALSGGNQPQHF
-	-	TRBJ1-2	TRBV6-9	TGTGCCAGCAGTTATTCCCCTCCCGTCCCTAACTATGGCTACACCTTC	CASSYSPPVPNYGYTF
-	-	TRBJ2-7	TRBV28	TGTGCCAGCAGTTTATTTTCCCAGGGGTCCTACGAGCAGTACTTC	CASSLFSQGSYEQYF
TRBD2	-	TRBJ2-5	TRBV10-3	TGTGCCATCAGTGAGTCGTTTAGCGGGGGGGCAGGAGAGACCCAGTACTTC	CAISESFSGGAGETQYF
-	-	TRBJ2-3	TRBV11-2	TGTGCCAGCACCCAGGGACATTATACGCAGTATTTT	CASTQGHYTQYF
TRBD2	-	TRBJ2-2	TRBV3-1/TRBV3-2	TGTGCCAGCAGCCAATTAAGACCCGGACTAGCGGGGCACGGGGAGCTGTTTTTT	CASSQLRPGLAGHGELFF
-	-	TRBJ2-3	TRBV24-1	TGTGCCACCAGTGATTTGCAGACAGCCTCTCATACGCAGTATTTT	CATSDLQTASHTQYF
TRBD2	-	TRBJ2-3	TRBV29-1	TGCAGCGTTGCGCTAGCGGAGAGCACAGATACGCAGTATTTT	CSVALAESTDTQYF
-	once	TRBJ2-2	TRBV5-1	TGCGCCAGCAGCTTTACAGGGTCGAACACCGGGGAGCTGTTTTTT	CASSFTGSNTGELFF
-	-	TRBJ1-5	TRBV12-3/TRBV12-4	TGTGCCAGCACCAGGGCTGGCTTTCAGCCCCAGCATTTT	CASTRAGFQPQHF
-	-	TRBJ2-2	TRBV7-8	TGTGCCAGCATCACCCTTATTAGCGTTTCCGGGGAGCTGTTTTTT	CASITLISVSGELFF